This is a list of T cell receptor beta chains from one sample in a study of blood T cell repertoires in COVID-19. Repertoires were generated with immunoSEQ multiplex PCR, while TCRdb's copy carries only in-frame clones and drops some. Of about 100,000 clones in the sample, 75% to 95% were seen once. Sequencing was performed on peripheral blood. The receptors shown here come from a man aged 50-60 years with acute or convalescent COVID-19. Both conserved end residues are part of each CDR3. A D gene is named only where the DNA matches it firmly. Only some rows state a clone size, as once, few, many or a class for expanded clones.

J | size | V | D | CDR3 | DNA
TRBJ1-1 | . | TRBV2 | TRBD1 | CASSKNRDRDVVAEAFF | TGTGCCAGCAGCAAGAACCGGGACAGGGATGTGGTCGCTGAAGCTTTCTTT
TRBJ1-5 | . | TRBV18 | TRBD1 | CASSPGQGQPQHF | TGTGCCAGCTCACCCGGACAGGGCCAGCCCCAGCATTTT
TRBJ1-2 | . | TRBV5-1 | TRBD1 | CASSPQDRGKDYGYTF | TGCGCCAGCAGCCCTCAGGACAGGGGGAAGGACTATGGCTACACCTTC
TRBJ1-4 | . | TRBV5-8 | . | CASSLVGRGSEKLFF | TGTGCCAGCAGCTTGGTAGGCAGGGGAAGTGAAAAACTGTTTTTT
TRBJ2-5 | . | TRBV24-1 | TRBD2 | CATSDPQFRLAGDVGTQYF | TGTGCCACCAGTGATCCGCAATTCAGACTAGCGGGAGATGTCGGGACCCAGTACTTC
TRBJ1-1 | once | TRBV5-1 | TRBD1 | CASSLQGARNTEAFF | TGCGCCAGCAGCTTACAGGGGGCGAGAAACACTGAAGCTTTCTTT
TRBJ2-5 | . | TRBV11-2 | . | CASSFSTGRQTQYF | TGTGCCAGCAGCTTCTCGACAGGGAGGCAGACCCAGTACTTC
TRBJ1-2 | once | TRBV24-1 | TRBD1 | CATSDWEGQALGYTF | TGTGCCACCAGTGATTGGGAGGGACAGGCCCTGGGCTACACCTTC
TRBJ1-2 | . | TRBV6-5 | TRBD1 | CASTHDRVHGYTF | TGTGCCAGCACTCACGACAGGGTACATGGCTACACCTTC
TRBJ2-3 | . | TRBV5-6 | . | CASSLRSTRGDTQYF | TGTGCCAGCAGCTTGAGGTCGACCCGCGGAGATACGCAGTATTTT
TRBJ2-7 | once | TRBV7-8 | . | CASSLDLALLSEQYF | TGTGCCAGCAGCTTAGACCTAGCCCTCCTATCCGAGCAGTACTTC
TRBJ1-3 | . | TRBV7-9 | . | CASSSTTGFSGNTIYF | TGTGCCAGCAGCTCCACGACAGGTTTCTCTGGAAACACCATATATTTT
TRBJ2-3 | . | TRBV12-5 | TRBD2 | CASGLRSGIGVRGTDTQYF | TGTGCTAGTGGTTTGAGAAGCGGGATCGGGGTTAGAGGGACAGATACGCAGTATTTT
TRBJ2-5 | . | TRBV7-2 | . | CASSLDEGTETQYF | TGTGCCAGCAGCTTGGATGAGGGCACGGAGACCCAGTACTTC
TRBJ2-3 | . | TRBV6-5 | TRBD1 | CASSFRDRGTYTQYF | TGTGCCAGCAGTTTCCGGGACAGGGGAACATATACGCAGTATTTT
TRBJ2-3 | . | TRBV10-2 | TRBD2 | CASSDPSGVSTDTQYF | TGCGCCAGCAGTGATCCTAGCGGAGTTAGCACAGATACGCAGTATTTT
TRBJ2-7 | . | TRBV21-1 | . | CASSHRSHSYEQYF | TGTGCCAGCAGTCACAGGAGCCATTCCTACGAGCAGTACTTC
TRBJ2-3 | . | TRBV29-1 | TRBD2 | CSVEGLGLAVGGPYSTDTQYF | TGCAGCGTTGAAGGTCTGGGACTAGCGGTGGGAGGTCCCTATAGCACAGATACGCAGTATTTT
TRBJ2-7 | . | TRBV29-1 | TRBD2 | CSVLGTSGSYEQYF | TGCAGCGTTCTTGGGACTAGCGGGTCCTACGAGCAGTACTTC
TRBJ1-2 | once | TRBV30 | TRBD1 | CAWTGQGYGYTF | TGTGCCTGGACCGGACAGGGGTATGGCTACACCTTC
TRBJ2-7 | . | TRBV9 | . | CASSVVPQPSYEQYF | TGTGCCAGCAGCGTAGTACCACAGCCCTCCTACGAGCAGTACTTC
TRBJ2-1 | . | TRBV2 | TRBD2 | CASSEEGGAYNEQFF | TGTGCCAGCAGTGAAGAGGGAGGGGCTTACAATGAGCAGTTCTTC
TRBJ2-5 | . | TRBV12-5 | TRBD2 | CASGLAGSQETQYF | TGTGCTAGTGGACTAGCGGGATCCCAAGAGACCCAGTACTTC
TRBJ2-1 | . | TRBV30 | TRBD2 | CAWSTSSGRGNEQFF | TGTGCCTGGAGTACTTCTAGCGGGAGAGGGAATGAGCAGTTCTTC
TRBJ2-3 | . | TRBV19 | TRBD2 | CASKLAGRGDTDTQYF | TGTGCCAGTAAATTAGCGGGCCGGGGGGACACAGATACGCAGTATTTT
TRBJ2-1 | . | TRBV9 | TRBD2 | CASSVEGLAGVAPRGEQFF | TGTGCCAGCAGCGTAGAAGGACTAGCGGGAGTAGCCCCGCGGGGTGAGCAGTTCTTC
TRBJ1-1 | . | TRBV7-6 | . | CASSWQENTEAFF | TGTGCCAGCAGCTGGCAGGAGAACACTGAAGCTTTCTTT
TRBJ2-1 | . | TRBV18 | TRBD1 | CASSPWTGGTAVSSYNEQFF | TGTGCCAGCTCACCATGGACAGGGGGAACAGCGGTCAGCTCCTACAATGAGCAGTTCTTC